This TCR beta chain originates from a study of cytomegalovirus exposure and HLA in healthy donors. Regarding the study as a whole: TCR association rates varied by HLA locus in a later analysis, with DRB1 highest and HLA-C lowest.

In germline, CDR1 is SGDLS, CDR2 YYNGEE. Unmatched junction bases numbered 6, after V lost 3 bases and J lost 0 bases. The CDR3 has 16 residues. A few counts support this clone. The antigen is unknown. Healthy bone marrow donors made up the donors. PCR amplification relied on 60 Vbeta primers (plus 13 Jbeta primers). TCRdb keeps only in-frame clones here, not all; method: immunoSEQ multiplex PCR. The top ten clones hold about 2.5% of a sample with 150,000 to 200,000 clones, more than 65% of them seen once. This clonotype was obtained from a woman aged 30 to 39 in good health and CMV-seropositive. V gene TRBV9 combines with J gene TRBJ2-3; TRBD2 matches at 8 bases. Sequences were obtained from PBMCs. CDR3 region: CASSGYSSGSTDTQYF. The CDR3 DNA sequence: TGTGCCAGCAGCGGATACTCTAGCGGGAGCACAGATACGCAGTATTTT.